This T cell receptor beta chain was found in a study of CD8+ T cells in alopecia areata. The treatment was: oral pan-JAK inhibitor, 5-10 mg twice daily. The table lists this clone with many counts. Sequencing used cDNA as its template, made by extracting RNA and reverse transcribing it. TCRdb's copy holds only in-frame clones and misses some; the assay was immunoSEQ multiplex PCR. The data contain more than 85,000 clones, approximately 60% of them singletons. This material consisted of CD8+ T cells sorted from blood, taken at week 4, from a patient treated with tofacitinib. This receptor was taken from a human donor with alopecia areata.

DNA of the CDR3: TGTGCCAGCAGCTTAAGCCAGGGGAGCACTGAAGCTTTCTTT. This sequence encodes CASSLSQGSTEAFF. The rearrangement links TRBV7-3 to TRBJ1-1; TRBD1 is a possible D gene (6 bases). The germline gives CDR1 SGHTA, CDR2 FQGTGA. V lost 1 base and J 4 bases, leaving 10 bases between the germline ends. This CDR3 contains 14 residues.